A selection of T cell receptor beta chains follows, all from one sample in a study of PD-L1 blockade in urothelial cancer. Assay used: immunoSEQ multiplex PCR; TCRdb lists only in-frame clones, some missing. The sample shows some 50,000 clones, around nine tenths of them seen only once. The sample in question was PBMCs, obtained around atezolizumab (anti-PD-L1) treatment. The receptors derive from an older woman with urothelial cancer. Both conserved end residues are part of each CDR3. The order of the fields is clone size, V gene, D gene, J gene, CDR3 protein, CDR3 DNA. The D gene is left open where the match is weak. Rows give clone size only sometimes, using once, few, many, or a class for an expanded clone.

-	TRBV2	TRBD1	TRBJ2-5	CASSPGGVETQYF	TGTGCCAGCAGTCCAGGGGGCGTGGAGACCCAGTACTTC
-	TRBV4-2	TRBD2	TRBJ2-7	CASSYIAGDYEQYF	TGTGCCAGCAGCTATATAGCGGGGGACTACGAGCAGTACTTC
-	TRBV7-2	-	TRBJ2-3	CASSLLQSTDTQYF	TGTGCCAGCAGCTTATTGCAGAGCACAGATACGCAGTATTTT
few	TRBV7-9	-	TRBJ1-1	CASSLSGVPGQGMGTEAFF	TGTGCCAGCAGCTTAAGTGGGGTTCCGGGCCAGGGGATGGGGACTGAAGCTTTCTTT
-	TRBV19	-	TRBJ1-5	CASSPWRVPATQPQHF	TGTGCCAGTAGCCCTTGGCGGGTTCCAGCAACCCAGCCCCAGCATTTT
-	TRBV5-4	-	TRBJ2-7	CASSSTGQRYEQYF	TGTGCCAGCAGCTCGACAGGACAACGGTACGAGCAGTACTTC
-	TRBV5-1	TRBD1	TRBJ2-7	CASSPSGPGGYEQYF	TGCGCCAGCAGCCCTTCCGGCCCAGGGGGCTACGAGCAGTACTTC
-	TRBV5-1	TRBD1	TRBJ2-6	CASSLRQGATGANVLTF	TGCGCCAGCAGCTTGCGGCAGGGGGCGACGGGGGCCAACGTCCTGACTTTC
-	TRBV4-3	-	TRBJ1-3	CASSQDRQAGNTIYF	TGCGCCAGCAGCCAAGACAGGCAAGCAGGGAACACCATATATTTT
-	TRBV4-1	-	TRBJ1-2	CASSQETGKNYGYTF	TGCGCCAGCAGCCAAGAAACCGGGAAGAACTATGGCTACACCTTC
few	TRBV10-1	TRBD1	TRBJ1-2	CASSDRTGGVKDYGYTF	TGCGCCAGCAGTGATCGGACAGGGGGCGTGAAAGACTATGGCTACACCTTC
-	TRBV18	-	TRBJ1-2	CASSPDREYGYTF	TGTGCCAGCTCACCAGATAGGGAGTATGGCTACACCTTC
few	TRBV2	TRBD2	TRBJ2-3	CASSDRTGGTTDTQYF	TGTGCCAGCAGTGATAGGACGGGGGGGACCACAGATACGCAGTATTTT
-	TRBV27	TRBD1	TRBJ2-7	CASSTIRQGLEQYF	TGTGCCAGCAGTACCATCCGACAGGGTCTCGAGCAGTACTTC
-	TRBV2	-	TRBJ1-3	CASNRQALSGNTIYF	TGTGCCAGCAACCGACAGGCTCTATCTGGAAACACCATATATTTT
-	TRBV5-5	-	TRBJ1-6	CASRRAGDNSSPLHF	TGTGCCAGCAGGAGGGCAGGGGACAACAGTTCACCCCTCCACTTT
once	TRBV11-3	-	TRBJ2-7	CASSSNMVREQYF	TGTGCCAGCAGCTCCAACATGGTCAGGGAGCAGTACTTC
-	TRBV18	-	TRBJ1-4	CASSPWTETNEKLFF	TGTGCCAGCTCACCATGGACAGAAACTAATGAAAAACTGTTTTTT
-	TRBV7-2	-	TRBJ2-3	CATGLADTQYF	TGTGCCACCGGACTGGCAGATACGCAGTATTTT
-	TRBV5-8	TRBD1	TRBJ2-1	CASSSGQAKYNEQFF	TGTGCCAGCAGCTCGGGACAGGCTAAATACAATGAGCAGTTCTTC
-	TRBV27	TRBD2	TRBJ2-3	CATTASGGEYTDTQYF	TGTGCCACCACCGCTAGCGGGGGGGAGTACACAGATACGCAGTATTTT
few	TRBV29-1	TRBD1	TRBJ2-5	CSVGQANQETQYF	TGCAGCGTGGGACAGGCAAACCAAGAGACCCAGTACTTC
few	TRBV18	-	TRBJ2-7	CASSPAEGYEQYF	TGTGCCAGCTCACCGGCGGAGGGGTACGAGCAGTACTTC
-	TRBV16	TRBD2	TRBJ2-7	CASSQGGGEEQYF	TGTGCCAGCAGCCAAGGGGGAGGGGAAGAGCAGTACTTC
-	TRBV7-9	-	TRBJ2-1	CASSLAGRSSSYNEQFF	TGTGCCAGCAGCTTAGCGGGCCGGTCGAGCTCCTACAATGAGCAGTTCTTC